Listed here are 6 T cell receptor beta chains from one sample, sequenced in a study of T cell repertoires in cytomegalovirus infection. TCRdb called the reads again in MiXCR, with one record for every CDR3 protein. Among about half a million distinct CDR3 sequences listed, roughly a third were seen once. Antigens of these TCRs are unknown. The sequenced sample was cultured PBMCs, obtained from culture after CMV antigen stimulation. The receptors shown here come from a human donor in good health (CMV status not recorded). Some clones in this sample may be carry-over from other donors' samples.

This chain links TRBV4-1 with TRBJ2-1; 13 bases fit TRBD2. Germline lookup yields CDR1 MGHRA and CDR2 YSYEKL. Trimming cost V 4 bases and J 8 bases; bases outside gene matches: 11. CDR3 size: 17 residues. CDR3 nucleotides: TGCGCCAGCAGCCGGGCGTGGACTAGCGGGAGCCACGATGAGCAGTTCTTC. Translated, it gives CASSRAWTSGSHDEQFF.

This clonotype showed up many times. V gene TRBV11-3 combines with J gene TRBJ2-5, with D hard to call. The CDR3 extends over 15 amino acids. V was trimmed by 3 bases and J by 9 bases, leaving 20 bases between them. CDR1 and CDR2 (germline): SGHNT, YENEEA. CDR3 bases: TGTGCCAGCAGCTTTTCACGCGGATCTTCTAGGGCCCAGTACTTC. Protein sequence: CASSFSRGSSRAQYF.

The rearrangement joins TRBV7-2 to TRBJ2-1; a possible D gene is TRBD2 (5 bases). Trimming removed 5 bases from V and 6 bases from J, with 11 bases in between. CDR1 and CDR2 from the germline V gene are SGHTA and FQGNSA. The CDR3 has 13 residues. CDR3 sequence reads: CASSRTYGNEQFF. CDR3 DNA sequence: TGTGCCAGCAGCCGGACTTACGGCAATGAGCAGTTCTTC.

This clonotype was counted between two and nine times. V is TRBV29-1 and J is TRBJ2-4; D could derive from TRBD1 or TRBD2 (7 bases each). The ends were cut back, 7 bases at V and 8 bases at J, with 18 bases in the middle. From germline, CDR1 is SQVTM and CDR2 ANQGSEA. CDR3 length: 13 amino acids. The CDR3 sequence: CSARGGGEYIQYF. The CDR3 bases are TGCAGCGCCCGGGGAGGGGGCGAATACATTCAGTACTTC.

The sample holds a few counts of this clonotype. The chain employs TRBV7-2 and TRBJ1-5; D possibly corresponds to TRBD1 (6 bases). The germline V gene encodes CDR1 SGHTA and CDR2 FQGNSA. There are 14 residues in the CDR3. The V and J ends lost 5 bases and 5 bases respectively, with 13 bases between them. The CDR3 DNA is TGTGCCAGCAGCCCTGGGACAAGTTATCAGCCCCAGCATTTT. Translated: CASSPGTSYQPQHF.

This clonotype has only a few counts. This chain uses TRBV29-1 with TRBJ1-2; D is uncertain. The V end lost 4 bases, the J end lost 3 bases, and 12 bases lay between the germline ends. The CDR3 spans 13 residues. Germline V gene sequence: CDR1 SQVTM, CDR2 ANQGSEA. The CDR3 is CSVGKATDYGYTF. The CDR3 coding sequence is TGCAGCGTTGGTAAGGCCACCGACTATGGCTACACCTTC.